This T cell receptor beta chain was recorded in a study of control samples from healthy donors and cancer patients. The CDR3 contains 14 residues. The germline V gene encodes CDR1 SGHAT and CDR2 FQDESV (reference sequence). Trimming cost V 3 bases and J 2 bases; bases outside gene matches: 3. Profiling relied on immunoSEQ multiplex PCR, and the TCRdb table lists in-frame clones only, not all of them. The sample comprises approximately 97,000 clones, 88% of which are singletons, and roughly 15% rests with the top ten. The source is a young man in good health. Sequenced: blood. This chain connects TRBV11-1 to TRBJ2-7, with 8 positions matching TRBD1. This chain's CDR3 is CASSFDRGPYEQYF. The CDR3 DNA sequence: TGTGCCAGCAGCTTCGACAGGGGCCCCTACGAGCAGTACTTC.